The source of this T cell receptor (beta chain) is a study of Ad26.COV2.S vaccination and SARS-CoV-2 variants. Looking at the study overall: Doses of Ad26.COV2.S were injected into muscle once or twice, 56 days apart.

General study results and limits: Recipients of vaccine and of placebo showed similar breadth of their non-spike TCR repertoires.

Only in-frame clones appear in the TCRdb table, and some are missing; sequencing was by immunoSEQ multiplex PCR. The sample carries 250,000 to 300,000 clones, over 75% recorded once. A word on this clone: Its antigen is unidentified.

Germline CDR1 is GTSNPN and CDR2 is SVGIG (reference sequence). The CDR3 is made up of 15 amino acids. V was pared by 0 bases and J by 1 base, with 3 bases of the junction left unmatched. As for treatment: around 19 received Ad26.COV2.S at low or high dose, single or two shots; several received placebo; per-sample allocation not given. Samples came from day 63 after the first vaccine or placebo injection. The rearrangement uses TRBV30 and TRBJ2-3; the match to TRBD2 covers 8 bases. The source material was peripheral blood, sampled in a trial of Ad26.COV2.S vaccine versus placebo. The sequence derives from a person between 18 and 60 years old who received the Ad26.COV2.S COVID-19 vaccine or a placebo. CDR3 loop: CAWSVRAGGTDTQYF. In DNA, the CDR3 is TGTGCCTGGAGTGTACGAGCGGGAGGCACAGATACGCAGTATTTT. The entire variable domain, with the rest obtained from reference TRBV30 and TRBJ2-3, is as follows: SQTIHQWPATLVQPVGSPLSLECTVEGTSNPNLYWYRQAAGRGLQLLFYSVGIGQISSEVPQNLSASRPQDRQFILSSKKLLLSDSGFYLCAWSVRAGGTDTQYFGPGTRLTVL.